The 13 T cell receptor beta chains below all came from one sample that was sequenced in a study of identical twins. TCRdb fed the 5' RACE reads into MiXCR, producing one record per CDR3 protein. The repertoire has 300,000 to 400,000 distinct CDR3 sequences, 12% of them found once; the top ten carry around 7.8%. The same data also went into a second study, on yellow fever vaccine responses in identical twins.

The sequencing input was CD8+ T cells sorted from blood. The source of these receptors is a woman between 18 and 30 years old in good health.

CDR3 DNA: TGTGCCAGCAGCCCTCGGACAGGCGAACTAGACTATGGCTACACCTTC. Amino acids: CASSPRTGELDYGYTF. The rearrangement links TRBV7-8 to TRBJ1-2; 7 nucleotides line up with TRBD1. Germline-derived CDR1 and CDR2 are SGHVS and FQNEAQ. The CDR3 runs 16 residues. V was pared by 5 bases and J by 3 bases, with 12 bases of the junction left unmatched.

This clonotype was counted only a few times. This chain joins TRBV7-9 and TRBJ2-7, with a weak D call TRBD2 (6 bases). In germline, CDR1 is SEHNR, CDR2 FQNEAQ (reference sequence). The CDR3 runs to 14 residues. The V end lost 7 bases, the J end lost 3 bases, and 16 bases lay between the germline ends. The CDR3 region has the DNA TGTGCCAGCAACGCCTTAGGCGGGGACTACGAGCAGTACTTC. Its protein is CASNALGGDYEQYF.

In its sample, this clonotype was seen many times. The chain recombines TRBV12-3 or TRBV12-4 with TRBJ1-1, with D unresolved. The V end was cut by 5 bases, the J end by 1 base, with 11 bases between. The CDR3 length is 14 residues. In DNA, the CDR3 is TGTGCCAGCAGTCCCCCCCACGGGAACACTGAAGCTTTCTTT. It specifies CASSPPHGNTEAFF.

This chain joins TRBV19 and TRBJ1-2, with D unclear. The CDR3 covers 13 residues. V was clipped by 6 bases and J by 6 bases, with 14 bases between them. Germline lookup yields CDR1 LNHDA and CDR2 SQIVND (reference sequence). This CDR3 reads CASSGSPLDGYTF. The CDR3 region has the DNA TGTGCCAGTAGCGGGAGCCCCTTGGATGGCTACACCTTC. The full variable domain, with the rest looked up from reference TRBV19 and TRBJ1-2, is DGGITQSPKYLFRKEGQNVTLSCEQNLNHDAMYWYRQDPGQGLRLIYYSQIVNDFQKGDIAEGYSVSREKKESFPLTVTSAQKNPTAFYLCASSGSPLDGYTFGSGTRLTVV.

This clonotype appeared many times. The chain is built from TRBV6-2 or TRBV6-3 and TRBJ1-2; D remains ambiguous. V lost 5 bases and J lost 7, with 14 bases in between. Per the germline V gene, CDR1 is MNHEY and CDR2 is SVGEGT. This CDR3 has 13 residues. The CDR3 is CASSPTVAIGYTF. CDR3 sequence (DNA): TGTGCCAGCAGTCCAACAGTGGCAATTGGCTACACCTTC.

This clonotype was seen at least ten times. The chain is built from TRBV4-2 and TRBJ1-5; D uncertain. CDR1 is LGHNA, CDR2 YNFKEQ, per germline. The CDR3 loop spans 15 amino acids. Trimming left V 1 base short and J 12 bases short, with 19 bases between. The CDR3: CASSQVGSSFLLQHF. The DNA of the CDR3 is TGTGCCAGCAGCCAAGTGGGGTCAAGTTTTCTGCTCCAGCATTTT.

This clonotype was seen a few times. The gene calls are TRBV7-8 and TRBJ2-2; tentative D call: TRBD1 (5 bases). CDR1 is SGHVS and CDR2 is FQNEAQ in the germline V gene. This CDR3 has 16 residues. Trimming removed 4 bases from V and 1 base from J, with 13 bases in between. CDR3 residues: CASSSPGFENTGELFF. As DNA, the CDR3 is TGTGCCAGCAGCTCTCCAGGGTTCGAGAACACCGGGGAGCTGTTTTTT.

This sequence joins TRBV6-1 and TRBJ2-7; D is possibly TRBD2 (5 bases). The CDR3 sequence is 12 residues long. The germline V gene has CDR1 MNHNS and CDR2 SASEGT. The V end lost 5 bases, the J end lost 3 bases, and 8 bases lay between the germline ends. The CDR3 here is CASSTRVYEQYV. Written as DNA, the CDR3 is TGTGCCAGCAGTACTAGAGTCTACGAGCAGTACGTC.

In this sample, this clonotype turned up a few times. The chain uses TRBV2 and TRBJ2-3; no definite D call. V lost 0 bases and J 6 bases, leaving 7 bases between the germline ends. The CDR3 runs to 13 residues. CDR1 and CDR2 from the germline V gene are SNHLY and FYNNEI. CDR3 DNA: TGTGCCAGCAGTGAAGCGCTTCGGGATACGCAGTATTTT. Its translation: CASSEALRDTQYF.

The rearrangement links TRBV6-1 to TRBJ2-7; 7 bases map to TRBD2. The CDR3 runs 13 residues. V shed 5 bases, J shed 7 bases, and the junction held 8 bases outside the gene matches. Germline loops: CDR1 MNHNS, CDR2 SASEGT. The CDR3 bases are TGTGCCAGCAGTCCTTCTCTGGGGGGGGAGCAGTACTTC. It translates to CASSPSLGGEQYF.

This clonotype was found a few times. The chain employs TRBV28 and TRBJ2-2; no definite D call. Germline V gives CDR1 MDHEN, CDR2 SYDVKM. The CDR3 is 12 residues long. V lost 5 bases and J 8 bases, leaving 9 bases between the germline ends. The CDR3 bases are TGTGCCAGCAGTCCTATTAGTGGGGAGCTGTTTTTT. This gives the protein CASSPISGELFF.

The chain employs TRBV4-2 and TRBJ1-5; D gene ambiguous. V was pared by 0 bases and J by 9 bases, with 12 bases between. This CDR3 contains 14 residues. Germline values: CDR1 LGHNA, CDR2 YNFKEQ. CDR3 residues: CASSQDTLEGPQHF. In nucleotides, the CDR3 is TGTGCCAGCAGCCAAGATACACTGGAGGGGCCCCAGCATTTT.

This clonotype was counted only a few times. This chain joins TRBV9 and TRBJ2-2; TRBD2 matches 9 bases. Trimming at V came to 4 bases and at J to 3 bases, leaving 22 bases not matched to a gene. CDR1 and CDR2 from the germline V gene are SGDLS and YYNGEE. The CDR3 extends over 21 amino acids. CDR3 bases: TGTGCCAGCAGCTCCATTAGGCGTGGTAGCGGGAGATTGGAGTACACCGGGGAGCTGTTTTTT. Amino acids: CASSSIRRGSGRLEYTGELFF.